These 23 T cell receptor beta chains were all obtained from the same sample, sequenced in a study of T-cell memory formation after mild COVID-19. TCRdb fed the 5' RACE reads into MiXCR, producing one record per CDR3 protein. This sample has 350,000 to 400,000 distinct CDR3 sequences, with around 21% found just once. The sequencing input was PBMCs or a T cell subset sorted from them (not recorded which). The receptors derive from an adult woman who had mild COVID-19 (a few samples of this study predate the infection). Cell type and time point are not known.

This clonotype has a handful of counts. V gene TRBV4-3 combines with J gene TRBJ2-3; a possible D gene is TRBD2 (6 bases). This CDR3 spans 17 amino acids. Trimming took 0 bases from V and 4 from J, leaving 17 bases between them. The germline CDR1 and CDR2 sequences are LGHNA and YSLEER. CDR3: CASSQEPRGIGADTQYF. The CDR3 bases are TGCGCCAGCAGCCAAGAGCCACGGGGGATAGGGGCAGATACGCAGTATTTT.

This clonotype was picked up one time. This rearrangement joins TRBV12-3 or TRBV12-4 to TRBJ1-5, with unresolved D. V gave up 1 base and J gave up 0 bases, with 13 bases separating them. The CDR3 sequence is 17 residues long. CDR3 nucleotide sequence: TGTGCCAGCAGTTTAGAGGTCAGATGGAGTAGCAATCAGCCCCAGCATTTT. The encoded protein is CASSLEVRWSSNQPQHF.

This clonotype came up a few times. This chain joins TRBV7-2 and TRBJ2-3, with 7 bases that match TRBD2. Trimming took 2 bases from V and 5 from J; bases not matched to a gene: 4. Germline CDR1 reads SGHTA; CDR2 reads FQGNSA. CDR3 length: 14 amino acids. CDR3 nucleotide sequence: TGTGCCAGCAGCTTATTGAGCGGGATAGATACGCAGTATTTT. It specifies CASSLLSGIDTQYF.

The CDR3 DNA reads TGTGCCAGCAGTCCGCCCGACACCGCCGGGGCCAAAAACATTCAGTACTTC. Its protein is CASSPPDTAGAKNIQYF. This rearrangement joins TRBV25-1 to TRBJ2-4, with unresolved D. CDR1 and CDR2 from the germline V gene are MGHDK and SYGVNS. The CDR3 has 17 amino acids. Trimming removed 5 bases at V and 1 base at J, with 18 bases between.

This clonotype was picked up a small number of times. The chain uses TRBV12-3 or TRBV12-4 and TRBJ1-1; D might be TRBD1 (6 bases). This CDR3 contains 18 residues. Trimming shortened V by 6 bases and J by 2 bases, and 25 bases separated the two germline ends. CDR3 DNA: TGTGCCAGCAGACTAATAGGCTGGGACAAGGGAGGCAACACTGAAGCTTTCTTT. Residues: CASRLIGWDKGGNTEAFF.

This clonotype has ten or more counts. This chain connects TRBV20-1 to TRBJ2-7; D might be TRBD2 (6 bases). The V gene's germline CDR1 is DFQATT and CDR2 SNEGSKA (reference sequence). This CDR3 is 15 amino acids long. V was clipped by 2 bases and J by 2 bases, with 16 bases between them. In nucleotides, the CDR3 is TGCAGTGCTAGACCCCGGGGGAGGCCTCCCTACGAGCAGTACTTC. It is translated as CSARPRGRPPYEQYF.

The V call is TRBV11-2, the J call TRBJ2-6; no clear D. The CDR3 sequence is 15 residues long. The germline V and J ends were trimmed by 4 bases and 0 bases, with 7 bases remaining between them. Germline assignment: CDR1 SGHAT and CDR2 FQNNGV. The CDR3 loop reads CASSYTRSGANVLTF. The CDR3, as DNA: TGTGCCAGCAGCTACACGCGCTCTGGGGCCAACGTCCTGACTTTC.

A word on this clonotype: At one end, the junction sequence differs from germline, possibly due to a read error. This chain connects TRBV24-1 to TRBJ2-2; TRBD1 is a possible D gene (6 bases). This CDR3 is 15 amino acids long. Germline CDR1 is KGHDR and CDR2 is SFDVKD. For the CDR3, the DNA is TGTGCCATCAGTGATCCGGGACAAAACACCGGGGAGCTGTTTTTT. Its translation is CAISDPGQNTGELFF.

This chain connects TRBV5-1 to TRBJ2-2; no reliable D call. CDR3 length: 15 amino acids. With 5 bases removed from V and 5 bases from J, the gap between germline ends came to 16 bases. Per the germline V gene, CDR1 is SGHRS and CDR2 is YFSETQ. The CDR3 coding sequence is TGCGCCAGCAGTAGTTTGGGTGCAGGAACCGGGGAGCTGTTTTTT. Its protein product is CASSSLGAGTGELFF.

The chain uses TRBV11-2 and TRBJ2-7, with a tentative D call TRBD1 (5 bases). Trimming pared 5 bases from V and 3 bases from J, leaving 14 bases between. This CDR3 is built from 14 residues. Germline V gene sequence: CDR1 SGHAT, CDR2 FQNNGV. CDR3 DNA sequence: TGTGCCAGCAGCGTTGGGGCAGGTCACTACGAGCAGTACTTC. Its translation: CASSVGAGHYEQYF.

This clonotype has more than one count but fewer than ten. The rearrangement links TRBV6-4 to TRBJ2-1, with TRBD1 matching 9 bases. The CDR3 contains 18 residues. V was pared by 5 bases and J by 0 bases, with 11 bases of the junction left unmatched. Germline lookup yields CDR1 MRHNA and CDR2 SNTAGT. The CDR3 is CASSKWGTGTISYNEQFF. The CDR3 DNA reads as TGTGCCAGCAGTAAATGGGGGACAGGGACAATCTCCTACAATGAGCAGTTCTTC.

This clonotype turned up a few times. The chain joins TRBV4-2 to TRBJ2-7; possibly TRBD1 for D (7 bases). The CDR3 extends over 15 amino acids. V lost 4 bases, J lost 5 bases, and 18 bases lay in between. From germline, CDR1 is LGHNA and CDR2 YNFKEQ. The CDR3 DNA follows: TGTGCCAGCAGCCCAATCAGGGGGGCAGCTGACGAGCAGTACTTC. Translation: CASSPIRGAADEQYF.

The sample holds a few counts of this clonotype. This rearrangement joins TRBV15 to TRBJ1-4; D remains unclear. The CDR3 spans 13 residues. Germline lookup yields CDR1 LNHNV and CDR2 YYDKDF (reference sequence). V was pared by 1 base and J by 5 bases, with 5 bases between. The CDR3 nucleotides are TGTGCCACCAGCAGAGGCTTAAATGAAAAACTGTTTTTT. It translates to CATSRGLNEKLFF.

This clonotype was detected ten times or more. The rearrangement uses TRBV25-1 and TRBJ2-1; 8 bases fit TRBD1. The CDR3 loop spans 12 amino acids. CDR1 and CDR2 (germline): MGHDK, SYGVNS. With V trimmed by 6 bases and J by 9 bases, 4 bases remained unmatched. The CDR3 is CASRPDRGEQFF. The CDR3 coding sequence is TGTGCCAGCAGACCCGACAGGGGTGAGCAGTTCTTC.

The rearrangement joins TRBV24-1 to TRBJ2-5; either TRBD1 or TRBD2 may supply D (5 bases each). In germline, CDR1 is KGHDR, CDR2 SFDVKD. V shed 4 bases and J shed 3 bases, with 11 bases lying between them. The CDR3 has 14 amino acids. The CDR3 bases are TGTGCCACCAGTGAGTCGGGACCCAAAGAGACCCAGTACTTC. Encoded protein: CATSESGPKETQYF.

This clonotype has more than one count but fewer than ten. V and J are TRBV14 and TRBJ1-2; perhaps TRBD1 as D (5 bases). This CDR3 spans 14 amino acids. V lost 0 bases and J 4 bases, leaving 9 bases between the germline ends. Germline V CDR1 and CDR2: SGHDN, FVKESK. CDR3 in DNA: TGTGCCAGCAGCCAAGATGGGGGGATCTATGGCTACACCTTC. It encodes CASSQDGGIYGYTF.

This clonotype occurred a few times. The chain is built from TRBV6-2 or TRBV6-3 and TRBJ2-1, with a weak D call TRBD2 (5 bases). This CDR3 region has 15 residues. The V gene lost 4 bases and the J gene lost 6 bases, with 16 bases spanning the gap. Germline values: CDR1 MNHEY, CDR2 SVGEGT. As DNA, the CDR3 is TGTGCCAGCAGTTCCCTACTAGGATTGGGCAATGAGCAGTTCTTC. Translated: CASSSLLGLGNEQFF.

This clonotype occurred a few times. The rearrangement links TRBV12-3 or TRBV12-4 to TRBJ1-2, with D hard to call. The CDR3 is 12 amino acids. The ends were cut back, 5 bases at V and 2 bases at J, with 6 bases in the middle. For the CDR3, the DNA is TGTGCCAGCAGTCAGAACAACTATGGCTACACCTTC. Amino acid sequence: CASSQNNYGYTF.

The table lists this clonotype with a few counts. The chain uses TRBV6-5 and TRBJ2-3; 8 bases are a match to TRBD1. The V and J ends lost 6 bases and 4 bases, in that order; junction bases with no gene match: 6. The CDR3 has 14 amino acids. Germline V CDR1 and CDR2: MNHEY, SVGAGI. The DNA of the CDR3 is TGTGCCAGCAGCGCCGACAGGGGCGCAGATACGCAGTATTTT. Translated, it gives CASSADRGADTQYF.

This chain connects TRBV7-4 to TRBJ2-5; D call uncertain. The germline V gene has CDR1 SGHVT and CDR2 SQSDAQ. V lost 2 bases and J lost 9, with 4 bases in between. The CDR3 spans 10 residues. The CDR3 region is CASSLRAQYF. The CDR3 nucleotides are TGTGCCAGCAGCTTAAGGGCCCAGTACTTC.

The chain's CDR3 is CASRAHNRGSTEAFF. CDR3 DNA: TGTGCCAGCAGAGCCCATAACAGGGGTAGCACTGAAGCTTTCTTT. The chain uses TRBV6-2 or TRBV6-3 and TRBJ1-1; 7 bases are a match to TRBD1. Germline values: CDR1 MNHEY, CDR2 SVGEGT. This CDR3 spans 15 amino acids. After removal of 6 bases from V and 4 bases from J, the junction contained 11 bases not matched to a gene.

The chain couples TRBV2 to TRBJ1-5; the D gene is possibly TRBD1 (5 bases). The germline V and J ends were trimmed by 6 bases and 10 bases, with 19 bases remaining between them. Germline values: CDR1 SNHLY, CDR2 FYNNEI. This CDR3 spans 14 amino acids. The CDR3 bases are TGTGCCAGCAGCCCTGCGGGGGGGAGGCAACCCCAGCATTTT. Encoded protein: CASSPAGGRQPQHF. The variable domain in full, completed from reference TRBV2 and TRBJ1-5, reads EPEVTQTPSHQVTQMGQEVILRCVPISNHLYFYWYRQILGQKVEFLVSFYNNEISEKSEIFDDQFSVERPDGSNFTLKIRSTKLEDSAMYFCASSPAGGRQPQHFGDGTRLSIL.

This clonotype showed up just a few times. The rearrangement uses TRBV20-1 and TRBJ2-3, with D hard to call. The CDR3 runs to 11 residues. The V gene's germline CDR1 is DFQATT and CDR2 SNEGSKA (reference sequence). With 1 base removed from V and 3 bases from J, the gap between germline ends came to 2 bases. The CDR3 DNA is TGCAGTGCTAGAGTTACAGATACGCAGTATTTT. Translation gives CSARVTDTQYF.